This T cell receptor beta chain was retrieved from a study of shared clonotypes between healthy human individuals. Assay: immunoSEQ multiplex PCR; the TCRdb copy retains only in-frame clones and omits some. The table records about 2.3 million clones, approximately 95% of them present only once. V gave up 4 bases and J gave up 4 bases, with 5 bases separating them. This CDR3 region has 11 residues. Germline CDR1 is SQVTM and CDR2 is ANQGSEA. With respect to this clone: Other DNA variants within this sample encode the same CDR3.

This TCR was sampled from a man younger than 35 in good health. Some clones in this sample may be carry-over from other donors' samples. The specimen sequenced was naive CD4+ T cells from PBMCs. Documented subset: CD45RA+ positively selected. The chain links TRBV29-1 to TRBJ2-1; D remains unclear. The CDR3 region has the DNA TGCAGCGTTGTCGGTTACAATGAGCAGTTCTTC. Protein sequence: CSVVGYNEQFF.